This passage covers 4 T cell receptor beta chains from one sample sequenced in a study of cytomegalovirus exposure and HLA in healthy donors. A multiplex PCR was run with 60 Vbeta primers and 13 Jbeta primers. Produced via immunoSEQ multiplex PCR; TCRdb's table is partial and in-frame only. The table includes 95,000 to 150,000 clones, less than 80% detected once. The sequencing sample was made of PBMCs. The receptors come from a woman in her fifties or sixties in good health and CMV-seronegative.

Only a few counts were recorded for this clone. This chain links TRBV10-3 with TRBJ1-5; D is perhaps TRBD1 (6 bases). Per the germline V gene, CDR1 is ENHRY and CDR2 is SYGVKD. V lost 5 bases, J lost 5 bases, and 16 bases lay in between. The CDR3 spans 15 residues. The DNA of the CDR3 is TGTGCCATCAGTTTATCCGGACAGAGAGATCAGCCCCAGCATTTT. Its protein product is CAISLSGQRDQPQHF.

DNA of the CDR3: TGTGCCAGCAGTTTCCAATCAGGCTCCAATGAGCAGTTCTTC. It encodes CASSFQSGSNEQFF. The V call is TRBV28, the J call TRBJ2-1; the D is unclear. The germline V gene has CDR1 MDHEN and CDR2 SYDVKM. Trimming shortened V by 3 bases and J by 6 bases, and 12 bases separated the two germline ends. The length of the CDR3 is 14 residues.

This clone has more than one count but fewer than ten. V is TRBV4-2 and J is TRBJ2-1; 10 positions agree with TRBD2. Germline CDR1 LGHNA, CDR2 YNFKEQ. The V segment lost 1 base and the J segment 14 bases; nucleotides outside the gene matches: 5. The CDR3 is 13 residues long. The CDR3 nucleotides read TGTGCCAGCAGCCAAGTACTAGCGGGGCGGGAGTTCTTC. This codes for CASSQVLAGREFF.

J is TRBJ2-5 and V is TRBV7-2; 10 nucleotides agree with TRBD2. TRBJ2-7 explains the end of the DNA better; the J call may be wrong. The CDR3 is made up of 14 amino acids. Germline loops: CDR1 SGHTA, CDR2 FQGNSA. CDR3 sequence: CASSFSSGSYEQYF. CDR3 sequence (DNA): TGTGCCAGCAGCTTTTCTAGCGGGAGCTACGAGCAGTACTTC.